Presented here are 18 T cell receptor beta chains from one specimen sequenced in a study of molecular identifiers for immune sequencing clone quantification. TCRdb reprocessed the PCR reads with MiXCR, giving one entry per CDR3 protein. Of over 85,000 distinct CDR3 sequences listed, around 23% are singletons. The sequenced material came from naive CD8+ T cells from blood, with Jurkat cell RNA spiked in. The subset: FACS-sorted CD8+CD4-CCR7+CD45RA+ naive T cells. These receptors all come from a human donor in good health. Some libraries in this study had Jurkat cell RNA spiked in.

In its sample, this clonotype was seen a few times. The chain employs TRBV4-3 and TRBJ1-2; 7 bases are a match to TRBD1. Germline V gene data show CDR1 as LGHNA and CDR2 as YSLEER. The CDR3 covers 15 residues. J gave up 6 bases and V 0 bases, and 7 bases lay outside the gene matches. DNA of the CDR3: TGCGCCAGCAGCCAAGATATCCAGACAGGGCATGGCTACACCTTC. Amino acids: CASSQDIQTGHGYTF.

This clonotype was recorded at least ten times. J is TRBJ2-2 and V is TRBV20-1; 10 positions match TRBD2. Germline V gene lookup returns CDR1 DFQATT and CDR2 SNEGSKA (reference sequence). This CDR3 has 15 residues. After removal of 6 bases from V and 1 base from J, the junction contained 5 bases not matched to a gene. In DNA, the CDR3 is TGCAGTGCGGATGCTAGCGGGGGGAACACCGGGGAGCTGTTTTTT. Translated, it gives CSADASGGNTGELFF.

Notes on this clonotype: Being one base from a much bigger clone, this may be a read error. The gene calls are TRBV27 and TRBJ2-7, with TRBD1 as a possible D gene (5 bases). From germline, CDR1 is MNHEY and CDR2 SMNVEV (reference sequence). The CDR3 sequence is 13 residues long. CDR3 in amino acids: CASSFGRGYDQYF. Written as DNA, the CDR3 is TGTGCCAGCAGTTTTGGTAGGGGCTACGATCAGTACTTC.

The V and J genes are TRBV13 and TRBJ1-2; 11 bases are shared with TRBD1. The junction had 5 bases not matched to a gene; V was cut back by 4 bases and J by 7 bases. The germline gives CDR1 PRHDT, CDR2 FYEKMQ (reference sequence). This CDR3 has 14 amino acids. The CDR3 bases are TGTGCCAGCAGCTGGGGACAGGGGGTTGGTGGCTACACCTTC. Amino acids: CASSWGQGVGGYTF.

The chain carries TRBV20-1 and TRBJ2-7, with a weak D call TRBD2 (5 bases). CDR1 is DFQATT and CDR2 is SNEGSKA in the germline V gene (reference sequence). CDR3 size: 13 residues. V lost 6 bases, J lost 0 bases, and 12 bases lay in between. The CDR3 loop reads CSAPERRSYEQYF. The CDR3 region has the DNA TGCAGTGCCCCTGAGCGGCGCTCCTACGAGCAGTACTTC.

This clonotype was observed a few times. The CDR3 does not end in the conserved phenylalanine or tryptophan, so this is likely a read error. The chain links TRBV5-1 to TRBJ2-2; no definite D call. CDR3 length: 12 residues. CDR1 SGHRS and CDR2 YFSETQ come from the germline V gene. V was shortened by 10 bases and J by 3 bases, with 10 bases between the two germline ends. Here the CDR3 DNA reads TGCGCCTTGTCGGTTGACACCGGGGAGCTGTTTTCT. It translates to CALSVDTGELFS.

This clonotype was recorded only once. This may be a read error, as it is one base from a much larger clone. The rearrangement links TRBV2 to TRBJ2-3, with 7 bases identical to TRBD1. From germline, CDR1 is SNHLY and CDR2 FYNNEI. The CDR3 is 18 residues long. Unmatched junction bases numbered 13, after V lost 3 bases and J lost 1 base. CDR3 protein: CASSDPRQGSSGTDTQYF. In DNA form, the CDR3 reads TGTGCCAGCAGTGACCCCCGACAGGGCTCGTCTGGCACAGATACGCAGTATTTT.

This chain links TRBV11-3 with TRBJ2-7, with 8 bases lining up with TRBD2. The V gene's germline CDR1 is SGHNT and CDR2 YENEEA. The V and J ends lost 5 bases and 3 bases, in that order; junction bases with no gene match: 12. CDR3 size: 16 residues. The CDR3 nucleotides read TGTGCCAGCAGCCCAACTAGCGGCGCTGGGGACTACGAGCAGTACTTC. Translation gives CASSPTSGAGDYEQYF.

This clonotype was recorded at least ten times. The J gene is TRBJ2-7, the V gene TRBV5-1, with TRBD1 matching 10 bases. Per germline, CDR1 SGHRS and CDR2 YFSETQ. The CDR3 totals 15 residues. V was clipped by 1 base and J by 5 bases; unmatched bases: 6. CDR3 nucleotide sequence: TGCGCCAGCAGCTTGTTGACAGGGGGCATCGACGAGCAGTACTTC. Translation gives CASSLLTGGIDEQYF.

This clonotype has a count of ten or more. V gene TRBV13 combines with J gene TRBJ2-3; D remains ambiguous. CDR3 length: 12 residues. Trimming took off 0 bases at V and 5 bases at J, with 3 bases between the two ends. The germline CDR1 and CDR2 sequences are PRHDT and FYEKMQ (reference sequence). CDR3 region: CASSLGQDTQYF. The CDR3 bases are TGTGCCAGCAGCTTAGGGCAAGATACGCAGTATTTT.

This clonotype was picked up many times. This chain joins TRBV25-1 and TRBJ2-7; tentative D call: TRBD2 (5 bases). The germline CDR1 and CDR2 sequences are MGHDK and SYGVNS. The V end lost 1 base, the J end lost 3 bases, and 7 bases lay between the germline ends. The CDR3 spans 13 residues. CDR3 loop: CASSESGFYEQYF. For the CDR3, the DNA is TGTGCCAGCAGTGAATCGGGGTTCTACGAGCAGTACTTC.

The chain employs TRBV18 and TRBJ1-5; D not certain. Germline assignment: CDR1 KGHSH and CDR2 LQKENI. The CDR3 runs to 14 residues. Trimming took off 2 bases at V and 3 bases at J, with 8 bases between the two ends. Written as DNA, the CDR3 is TGTGCCAGCTCACCATTGGAGGACAATCAGCCCCAGCATTTT. This codes for CASSPLEDNQPQHF.

This clonotype was observed at least ten times. The chain has TRBV6-6 and TRBJ2-3, with TRBD2 matching over 11 bases. The V gene's germline CDR1 is MNHNY and CDR2 SVGAGI (reference sequence). This CDR3 has 16 residues. Trimming took 5 bases from V and 4 from J; bases not matched to a gene: 8. The CDR3 region is CASSDMTSGVADTQYF. In DNA form, the CDR3 reads TGTGCCAGCAGTGACATGACTAGCGGGGTAGCAGATACGCAGTATTTT.

To note about this clonotype: At one end, the junction sequence differs from germline, possibly due to a read error. The chain uses TRBV20-1 and TRBJ2-7; D is possibly TRBD1 or TRBD2 (5 bases each). The germline V gene has CDR1 DFQATT and CDR2 SNEGSKA (reference sequence). The CDR3 sequence is 15 residues long. The CDR3 bases are TGCAGTGCTAGAGACCTCAGGGACCCGACCTACGAGCATTACTTC. It codes for CSARDLRDPTYEHYF.

As regards this clonotype: Since a much larger clone is just one base distant, this may be a read error. The V gene is TRBV3-1, the J gene TRBJ2-3; D perhaps matches TRBD1 (6 bases). Germline assignment: CDR1 LGHDT and CDR2 YNNKEL (reference sequence). The CDR3 totals 19 residues. CDR3 DNA: TGTGCCAGCAGCCAAGATAGCCCAGGGGTTTTGGGCGATCAAGATACGCGGTATTTT. As protein: CASSQDSPGVLGDQDTRYF.

The V gene is TRBV11-3, the J gene TRBJ2-2; D remains unclear. CDR1 is SGHNT, CDR2 YENEEA, per germline. Between the trimmed V and J ends, which lost 1 base and 3 bases, there was a span of 3 bases. This CDR3 comprises 13 residues. In DNA form, the CDR3 reads TGTGCCAGCAGCTTAGCCTACACCGGGGAGCTGTTTTTT. Amino acids: CASSLAYTGELFF. Together with reference TRBV11-3 and TRBJ2-2, the CDR3 gives the full variable domain: EAGVVQSPRYKIIEKKQPVAFWCNPISGHNTLYWYLQNLGQGPELLIRYENEEAVDDSQLPKDRFSAERLKGVDSTLKIQPAELGDSAVYLCASSLAYTGELFFGEGSRLTVL.

The chain joins TRBV6-5 to TRBJ2-1, with a tentative D call TRBD1 (6 bases). CDR1 MNHEY and CDR2 SVGAGI come from the germline V gene. V gave up 2 bases and J gave up 7 bases, with 18 bases separating them. The CDR3 runs to 16 residues. CDR3 in amino acids: CASSYPQGLFRNEQFF. The CDR3 coding sequence is TGTGCCAGCAGTTACCCACAGGGTTTATTTAGGAATGAGCAGTTCTTC.

This chain links TRBV2 with TRBJ2-1, with TRBD2 as a possible D gene (5 bases). V lost 7 bases to trimming and J lost 5 bases, with 9 bases between them. CDR1 and CDR2 from the germline V gene are SNHLY and FYNNEI. The CDR3 has 12 amino acids. CDR3 nucleotide sequence: TGTGCCAGCACTGACTACCACAATGAGCAGTTCTTC. It specifies CASTDYHNEQFF.